A single T cell receptor (beta chain) is shown here with its context. The record originates from a study of blood T cell repertoires in COVID-19. The CDR3 runs to 15 residues. CDR1 is MNHEY and CDR2 is SVGAGI in the germline V gene. Losses at the gene ends were 5 bases for V and 1 base for J; bases not matched to a gene: 3. Some clones are missing from TCRdb's copy, which holds only in-frame ones; the method was immunoSEQ multiplex PCR. The table lists more than 200,000 clones, almost 90% of them singletons. The clonotype was recovered from a woman aged 55-69 years with acute or convalescent COVID-19. The chain joins TRBV6-5 to TRBJ2-5; 11 positions match TRBD2. The sample taken for sequencing was peripheral blood. The CDR3 coding sequence is TGTGCCAGCAGTCCTGGGACTAGCGGCCAAGAGACCCAGTACTTC. It encodes CASSPGTSGQETQYF.